These 6 T cell receptor beta chains originate from one sample sequenced in a study of OX40 agonist ivuxolimab in advanced cancers. The repertoire was sequenced with immunoSEQ multiplex PCR; TCRdb's copy has only in-frame clones and lacks some. The sample gives nearly 90,000 clones, around nine tenths of which show up once; around 1.5% is in the top ten. The sample here was CD4+ or CD8+ T cells sorted from blood, taken in a trial of the OX40 agonist ivuxolimab. The source of these receptors is an adult with an advanced solid tumor such as melanoma, head and neck, liver or kidney cancer.

This clone showed up just a few times. The rearrangement joins TRBV6-1 to TRBJ1-4; tentatively, D is TRBD1 (6 bases). The germline V gene has CDR1 MNHNS and CDR2 SASEGT. Trimming cost V 5 bases and J 4 bases, with 11 bases left between them. The CDR3 runs to 14 residues. The DNA for the CDR3 is TGTGCCAGCAGTTTCGGACAGCATAATGAAAAACTGTTTTTT. This sequence encodes CASSFGQHNEKLFF.

V and J are TRBV7-8 and TRBJ2-7, with 8 bases aligning to TRBD2. The CDR3 is made up of 16 amino acids. The germline V gene has CDR1 SGHVS and CDR2 FQNEAQ. The V segment lost 8 bases and the J segment 1 base; nucleotides outside the gene matches: 13. For the CDR3, the DNA is TGTGCCAGCCGAGGGGCTAGCGGGCCTCTATCCTACGAGCAGTACTTC. It is translated as CASRGASGPLSYEQYF.

This rearrangement joins TRBV11-3 to TRBJ2-1; possibly TRBD2 for D (6 bases). Looked up from germline, CDR1 is SGHNT and CDR2 is YENEEA. The CDR3 totals 15 residues. V gave up 5 bases and J gave up 4 bases, with 15 bases separating them. The CDR3 is CASSPEGTEYNEQFF. DNA of the CDR3: TGTGCCAGCAGCCCGGAGGGCACAGAATACAATGAGCAGTTCTTC.

The chain carries TRBV5-1 and TRBJ1-6, with a possible D match to TRBD1 (5 bases). Germline CDR1 is SGHRS and CDR2 is YFSETQ. The CDR3 is 16 residues long. Trimming took 0 bases from V and 8 from J, leaving 15 bases between them. CDR3 sequence reads: CASSLAVGQGDSPLHF. CDR3 bases: TGCGCCAGCAGCTTGGCCGTTGGCCAGGGTGATTCACCCCTCCACTTT.

The V and J genes are TRBV19 and TRBJ2-2, with 10 nucleotides matching TRBD2. Germline V lookup: CDR1 LNHDA, CDR2 SQIVND (reference sequence). The CDR3 spans 14 residues. V trimming: 10 bases; J trimming: 1 base; junction bases outside the gene matches: 3. The CDR3 sequence: CAIRTSGNTGELFF. The CDR3 nucleotides read TGTGCCATTCGGACTAGCGGGAACACCGGGGAGCTGTTTTTT.

This clone was observed once. The chain links TRBV4-1 to TRBJ2-1, with 9 bases fitting TRBD2. Germline V CDR1 and CDR2: MGHRA, YSYEKL. Trimming removed 1 base from V and 3 bases from J; junction bases left unmatched: 1. This CDR3 contains 15 residues. The CDR3 bases are TGCGCCAGCAGCCAAGGACTAGCGGTCTACAATGAGCAGTTCTTC. Translating it yields CASSQGLAVYNEQFF.